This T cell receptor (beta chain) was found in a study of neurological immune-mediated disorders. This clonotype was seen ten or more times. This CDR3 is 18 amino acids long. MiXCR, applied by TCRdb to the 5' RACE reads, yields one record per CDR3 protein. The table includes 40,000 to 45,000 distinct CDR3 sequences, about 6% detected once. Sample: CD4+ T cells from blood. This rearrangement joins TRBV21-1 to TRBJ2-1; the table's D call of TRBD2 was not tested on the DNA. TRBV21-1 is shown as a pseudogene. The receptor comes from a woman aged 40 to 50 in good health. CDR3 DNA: TGTGCCAGCAGCAAAGAGCGCCCCGGAAGCGGGAGTTACAATGAGCAGTTCTTC. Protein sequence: CASSKERPGSGSYNEQFF.